This T cell receptor (beta chain) was obtained from a study of regulatory T cells in long-lasting Graves disease (TCRdb year 2021). Background for the entire study: Antithyroid drugs had been taken for less than 3 months by newly diagnosed Graves' disease patients. Patients with persistent Graves' disease were compared with patients with newly diagnosed Graves' disease using TCR sequencing and RNA sequencing of peripheral blood. The study was registered as a clinical trial and conducted in China. A total of roughly 35 samples underwent TCR sequencing: around 13 from persistent and around 20 from newly diagnosed Graves' disease patients. The investigation overall reported the following: More public clonotypes were shared among persistent patients (fewer than 3,000) than among newly diagnosed patients (roughly 1,000). The small sample size was acknowledged by the authors as a limitation that may reduce accuracy. The study examined only peripheral blood because the primary lesion, thyroid tissue, could not be accessed. Only the TCR beta chain was sequenced and analyzed. Compared with newly diagnosed patients, patients with persistent Graves' disease had lower TCR Shannon entropy and fewer highly expanded clones, which suggests clonal expansion.

This clonotype was detected many times. What antigen it recognizes has not been identified. Per-base quality was not reported, and no clone a single base away is much larger than it. The library was produced with multiplex PCR. Instrument used: Illumina HiSeq 4000. TCR beta libraries were built with iRepertoire HTBI primers and Arm-PCR amplification of CDR3 regions. Before sequencing, the PCR products underwent gel purification. Processing in the source paper ran as follows. Across samples, 62 TRBV and 13 to 15 TRBJ segments were identified and used for gene usage analysis of CDR3 amino acid clonotypes. COPE and FqMerger were used to merge filtered high-quality paired reads into contigs. BLAST was used to align contigs to IMGT TRBV, TRBD and TRBJ reference genes, with CDR3 defined following IMGT. Highly expanded clones were defined as clonotypes with a frequency above 0.1%. Shannon entropy served as the measure of repertoire diversity, while the Gini coefficient captured V-J evenness. A clonotype was considered public if more than one individual shared it. Using fastp trimming at Q25 and MiXCR clonotype assembly, TCRdb reanalyzed the public sequencing data and kept in-frame beta chains. Each entry is one CDR3 protein sequence, shown with its most common DNA and genes. TCRdb assigned the V and J calls; the authors' analysis was not used. For this sample there are 350,000 to 400,000 distinct CDR3 sequences; 15% to 20% appear just once. The leading ten clones occupy just over 20% of the sample.

The time point tag for this specimen amounts to: newly diagnosed GD, antithyroid drugs for less than 3 months. For both TCR sequencing and RNA sequencing, RNA was extracted from PBMCs in TRIzol. The diagnosis of Graves' disease followed American Thyroid Association guidelines. Recruitment of patients was carried out at an endocrinology department in Xi'an, China. From each patient, about 8.9 milliliters of peripheral blood was collected into an EDTA anticoagulant tube. Ficoll Paque Plus density gradient separation was used to isolate PBMCs, and no further T cell sorting was performed. An Agilent 2100 Bioanalyzer and agarose gel were used to check RNA quality, and a NanoDrop 2000 was used to measure RNA concentration. This same sample was also part of a study on T cells in Graves' hyperthyroidism and ophthalmopathy. Per the second study: Stable Graves' hyperthyroidism was defined as no progression to ophthalmopathy during 18 months of follow-up. Hyperthyroidism patients were newly diagnosed, had a disease duration of under 2 months, and were aged 18 to 65 years. Any patient with an uncontrolled infection, another autoimmune disease, pregnancy or lactation was excluded. Diagnoses were based on clinical symptoms, serum thyroxine and TRAb, thyroid ultrasound and orbital computed tomography. For the first round of RT-PCR on the TCR CDR3, the HTBI primer set was used together with the Qiagen OneStep RT-PCR kit. Blood samples also contained most of the expanded thyroid clonotypes (frequency above 0.001), which suggests that blood repertoires may reflect thyroid immune responses. Ophthalmopathy was separated from stable hyperthyroidism by a 13 V-J signature model, with roughly 88% sensitivity and 81% to 82% specificity obtained in cross-validation and 80%/75% obtained in testing. In validation, the model predicted progression to ophthalmopathy with around 71% sensitivity and about 72% specificity, a median of approximately 6.7 months before onset. A discovery cohort of about a hundred patients, roughly 40 with Graves' ophthalmopathy and approximately 60 with stable Graves' hyperthyroidism, was used to find distinguishing TCR V-J signatures. Prospective prediction of ophthalmopathy was tested in an independent validation cohort of about 19 hyperthyroidism patients and approximately 17 patients who later progressed to ophthalmopathy. The 95 to 100 discovery patients were randomly divided into training and test sets at a 7:3 ratio. In addition, the study compared T-cell repertoires in thyroid tissue and in blood from five to seven Graves' hyperthyroidism patients. Once sampling was done, hyperthyroidism patients were given methimazole at a starting dose of 30 mg daily, whereas ophthalmopathy patients were given high-dose intravenous methylprednisolone. Libraries were constructed in a second round of multiplex PCR, after which size selection and purification were performed. The libraries were sequenced on an Illumina HiSeq2000 using paired-end 100 bp reads. Raw data were processed with SOAPnuke, discarding reads with adapters, uncalled bases, mean Phred below 15, or no exact constant-primer or identifier match. High-quality paired reads were merged with COPE v1.2.5, and unique nucleotide sequences were defined as clonotypes. MiTCR v1.1 was used to align clonotypes to the IMGT TRBV, TRBD and TRBJ reference segments. The analysis included only V-J combinations with a frequency above 0.0001, which together covered roughly 99% of the repertoires. The TCS score was defined as F50 (clonal expansion) divided by E x V (chaos), with BLOSUM62-based TCRdist calculated between CDR3 peptides within each V-J. Welch's t-statistics and random forest reduced roughly 540 V-J features to 13, which were used in a naive Bayes classifier (R e1071). No statistical method was used to fix the sample size in advance, and group allocation was not hidden from the investigators. The paper describes TCR Vbeta CDR3 sequencing of 135 peripheral blood samples, made up of around 41 ophthalmopathy patients, 70 to 75 hyperthyroidism patients and some 17 progressor patients.

The specimen comprised peripheral blood mononuclear cells (PBMCs), sampled at new diagnosis, from a patient treated with antithyroid drugs. The receptor's source is a woman between 18 and 29 years old with Graves disease. Donor details come from another sample of the same person, matched by shared clones.

In nucleotide form, the sequence is TGTGCCAGCAGCCCTACAGGGACCTATGGCTACACCTTC. Translated, this gives CASSPTGTYGYTF. The chain couples TRBV12-3 or TRBV12-4 to TRBJ1-2; TRBD1 is a possible D gene, resting on 6 matching bases. V is pared back by 6 bases and J by 4 bases, with 12 bases lying between the germline termini. Taken from cysteine to phenylalanine, the CDR3 has 13 residues. Only CDR3 DNA remains: 39 bases, in frame from the first base.